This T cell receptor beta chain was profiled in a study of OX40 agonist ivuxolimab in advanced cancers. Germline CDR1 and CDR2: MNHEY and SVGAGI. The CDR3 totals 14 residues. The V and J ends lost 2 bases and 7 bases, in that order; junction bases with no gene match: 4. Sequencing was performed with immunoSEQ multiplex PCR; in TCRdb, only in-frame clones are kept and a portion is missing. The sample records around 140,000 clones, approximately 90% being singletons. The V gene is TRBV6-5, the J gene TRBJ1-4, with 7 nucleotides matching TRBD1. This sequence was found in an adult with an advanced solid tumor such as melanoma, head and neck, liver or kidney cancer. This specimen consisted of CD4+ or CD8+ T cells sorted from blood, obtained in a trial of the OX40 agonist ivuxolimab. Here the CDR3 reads CASSYAQGVEKLFF. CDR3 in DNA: TGTGCCAGCAGTTACGCGCAGGGGGTTGAAAAACTGTTTTTT.